This TCR beta chain emerged from a study of prognosis after radiotherapy for stage I lung cancer. Study background: SBRT spanned 3 to 5 fractions, reaching a biologically effective dose of at least 100 Gy.

This clonotype was detected once. With only one base between it and a far larger clone, this is likely a read error. The CDR3 ends on some other residue instead of the conserved phenylalanine or tryptophan, so this is likely a read error. Multiplex PCR in two rounds served to amplify TCR beta CDR3 from genomic DNA. Amplification in first-round PCR relied on primers specific to each TRBV and TRBJ gene. One entry per CDR3 protein, called by TCRdb with MiXCR from the multiplex PCR reads. The sample holds about 24,000 distinct CDR3 sequences, roughly 34% seen once. The germline CDR1 and CDR2 sequences are SNHLY and FYNNEI. The CDR3 totals 14 residues. V was shortened by 6 bases and J by 2 bases, with 14 bases between the two germline ends.

The TCR was taken from a donor at least 50 years old with non-small cell lung cancer. The chain has TRBV2 and TRBJ2-7; tentatively, D is TRBD1 or TRBD2 (5 bases each). The specimen was PBMCs, collected before or after stereotactic body radiation therapy (not recorded which). CDR3 region: CASSQNEGTYEQYL. CDR3 sequence (DNA): TGTGCCAGCAGCCAAAACGAGGGGACCTACGAGCAGTACCTC.